The T cell receptor (beta chain) described here comes from a study of CD8 T cells in Susac syndrome. Study-wide background: The sequenced Susac syndrome patients included more than five who had clinically active disease and about 8 who were in remission.

Patients with Susac syndrome showed fulfilment of recently defined diagnostic criteria for definite or probable disease. Germline V lookup: CDR1 MNHNY, CDR2 SVGAGI (reference sequence). Trimming removed 6 bases at V and 0 bases at J, with 13 bases between. The CDR3 has 15 amino acids. Reverse transcription of roughly 0.5 to 1 ug RNA used random hexamers. Amplification of TCR beta CDR3 spanned 54 Vbeta and 13 Jbeta via immunoSEQ multiplex PCR. TCRdb reprocessed the immunoSEQ multiplex PCR reads with MiXCR, giving one entry per CDR3 protein. This sample has approximately 190,000 distinct CDR3 sequences; 95% occur once, and the top ten carry 0.098%.

This clonotype was obtained from a human donor with Susac syndrome. The source material was CD4+ T cells from PBMCs. V usage is TRBV6-6 and J usage is TRBJ2-3; no firm D call. The CDR3 here is CASRRDGPSTDTQYF. The CDR3 DNA sequence: TGTGCCAGCAGACGCGACGGTCCTAGCACAGATACGCAGTATTTT.